One and the same sample provided the 11 T cell receptor beta chains below, sequenced in a study of blood T cell repertoires in COVID-19. Produced via immunoSEQ multiplex PCR; TCRdb's table is partial and in-frame only. The data hold around 180,000 clones, with roughly 76% observed a single time. Input material: peripheral blood. These receptor sequences come from an elderly woman with COVID-19, enrolled during active disease.

This chain connects TRBV27 to TRBJ2-7; TRBD1 might be the D (6 bases). This CDR3 contains 13 residues. V shed 6 bases and J shed 5 bases, with 14 bases lying between them. Germline V lookup: CDR1 MNHEY, CDR2 SMNVEV (reference sequence). CDR3 in amino acids: CASRPLQGHEQYF. CDR3 in DNA: TGTGCCAGCAGGCCATTACAGGGCCACGAGCAGTACTTC.

This chain uses TRBV4-3 with TRBJ2-2, with D tentatively TRBD2 (5 bases). The ends were cut back, 4 bases at V and 7 bases at J, with 10 bases in the middle. The CDR3 extends over 13 amino acids. Per germline, CDR1 LGHNA and CDR2 YSLEER. The CDR3 protein is CASSLIGVGELFF. DNA for the CDR3: TGCGCCAGCAGCCTCATCGGGGTCGGGGAGCTGTTTTTT.

The V call is TRBV19, the J call TRBJ2-2; TRBD2 matches 9 bases. The CDR3 covers 14 residues. Germline V gene data show CDR1 as LNHDA and CDR2 as SQIVND (reference sequence). V was pared by 8 bases and J by 4 bases, with 5 bases of the junction left unmatched. In DNA, the CDR3 is TGTGCCAGTTATGATAGCGGGAGCACCGGGGAGCTGTTTTTT. This sequence encodes CASYDSGSTGELFF.

This chain connects TRBV5-8 to TRBJ1-5; weak D call: TRBD1 (6 bases). Germline CDR1 reads SGHTS; CDR2 reads YDEGEE. V lost 5 bases and J 8 bases, leaving 8 bases between the germline ends. The CDR3 is 11 amino acids. The CDR3, as DNA: TGTGCCAGCAGTAGGGGGAAGCCCCAGCATTTT. It translates to CASSRGKPQHF.

This chain uses TRBV2 with TRBJ2-5; 8 bases agree with TRBD2. This CDR3 has 13 residues. V was clipped by 3 bases and J by 5 bases; unmatched bases: 2. CDR1 and CDR2 (germline): SNHLY, FYNNEI. The chain's CDR3 is CASSDGGAETQYF. CDR3 sequence (DNA): TGTGCCAGCAGTGACGGGGGGGCGGAGACCCAGTACTTC.

The chain has TRBV3-1 (or the pseudogene TRBV3-2) and TRBJ2-3; TRBD1 aligns across 8 bases. Germline V gene lookup returns CDR1 LGHDT and CDR2 YNNKEL (reference sequence). Germline trimming cut 2 bases from V and 1 base from J; bases unmatched to any gene: 5. The CDR3 covers 16 residues. The CDR3 loop is CASSQNRGFGTDTQYF. The CDR3 DNA sequence: TGTGCCAGCAGCCAAAACAGGGGGTTCGGCACAGATACGCAGTATTTT.

J is TRBJ2-5 and V is TRBV5-6; D is uncertain. Per germline, CDR1 SGHDT and CDR2 YYEEEE. The CDR3 extends over 12 amino acids. V shed 2 bases and J shed 2 bases, with 4 bases lying between them. CDR3 sequence: CASSFGQETQYF. CDR3 DNA: TGTGCCAGCAGCTTCGGTCAAGAGACCCAGTACTTC. The full variable domain, completed using reference TRBV5-6 and TRBJ2-5, is DAGVTQSPTHLIKTRGQQVTLRCSPKSGHDTVSWYQQALGQGPQFIFQYYEEEERQRGNFPDRFSGHQFPNYSSELNVNALLLGDSALYLCASSFGQETQYFGPGTRLLVL.

The chain uses TRBV19 and TRBJ2-1; 13 bases match TRBD2. The germline V gene has CDR1 LNHDA and CDR2 SQIVND (reference sequence). Unmatched junction bases numbered 4, after V lost 4 bases and J lost 7 bases. The CDR3 contains 15 residues. CDR3 sequence: CASSRTSGSINEQFF. DNA of the CDR3: TGTGCCAGTAGTAGGACTAGCGGGAGTATAAATGAGCAGTTCTTC.

CDR3 sequence (DNA): TGTGCCAGCAGCCGAACAGGGGCCACCGGGGAGCTGTTTTTT. It specifies CASSRTGATGELFF. This chain joins TRBV6-1 and TRBJ2-2, with 7 bases lining up with TRBD1. Germline V gives CDR1 MNHNS, CDR2 SASEGT. The CDR3 contains 14 residues. With 6 bases clipped from V and 4 bases from J, the junction kept 5 bases outside the gene matches.

This clone has a single count. The chain employs TRBV7-3 and TRBJ1-1, with TRBD1 matching 11 bases. The germline CDR1 and CDR2 sequences are SGHTA and FQGTGA. This CDR3 is built from 15 residues. V was pared by 5 bases and J by 6 bases, with 8 bases of the junction left unmatched. For the CDR3, the DNA is TGTGCCAGCAGCACAGCAGGACAGGGGGCCTCTGAAGCTTTCTTT. It specifies CASSTAGQGASEAFF.

CDR3 coding DNA: TGTGCCAGCACTGGACGACTAGCGGGGGGCCGCCCCAGTACAGATACGCAGTATTTT. Protein sequence: CASTGRLAGGRPSTDTQYF. The rearrangement links TRBV2 to TRBJ2-3, with 13 bases lining up with TRBD2. Losses at the gene ends were 7 bases for V and 3 bases for J; bases not matched to a gene: 16. The CDR3 is made up of 19 amino acids. The germline V gene has CDR1 SNHLY and CDR2 FYNNEI. The variable domain in full, with the rest retrieved from reference TRBV2 and TRBJ2-3, is EPEVTQTPSHQVTQMGQEVILRCVPISNHLYFYWYRQILGQKVEFLVSFYNNEISEKSEIFDDQFSVERPDGSNFTLKIRSTKLEDSAMYFCASTGRLAGGRPSTDTQYFGPGTRLTVL.